The entry below describes one T cell receptor (beta chain). The specificity of this receptor is unknown. Base qualities were left out, and no much larger clone turns up one base away. A distance of 12 bases separates the germline ends of V and J, which lose 0 bases and 4 bases respectively. The CDR3 covers 15 residues, taking in both the cysteine and the phenylalanine. Only the CDR3 portion is preserved as DNA: 45 bases, with reading frame beginning at the first base. CDR1 and CDR2 were assigned from the germline V gene (reference sequence) as PRHDT and FYEKMQ. Memory CD4+ T cells were sorted ex vivo from peripheral blood of narcolepsy patients and healthy controls for TCR Vbeta sequencing. These data come from a study of T cells in narcolepsy (dated by TCRdb to the late 2010s). Regarding the study in general: Healthy control donors were enrolled in the study alongside patients who had narcolepsy type 1 or type 2 (NT1, NT2). The study used TCR Vbeta sequencing to track clonotypes in blood and CSF while looking for autoreactive T cells in narcolepsy patients that target self-antigens of hypocretin neurons (hypocretin, TRIB2).

Study-wide findings and limitations: Patients and controls had similar numbers of sequenced blood memory CD4+ clonotypes, with averages of roughly 39,000 in patients and some 33,000 in controls. No sequences matching autoreactive T cell clones were contained in some blood memory CD4+ repertoires from patients and controls. Plots that compared CSF and blood CD4+ T cell clonotypes from the same patient highlighted HCRT-specific and TRIB2-specific autoreactive clonotypes. According to the report, autoreactive clonotypes were detected serially in the blood of the same patients and of different patients, but not in healthy controls.

The protocol used for the library was the immunoSEQ multiplex PCR assay. TCRdb carries this immuneACCESS record with in-frame sequences only. Its versions omit some clonotypes, under half of them owing to an unresolved V gene in the studies checked, with the rest unexplained. The sample profile shows approximately 35,000 clones; roughly 77% of them were found once. The top ten clones comprise around 2.5% of the sample. The sequence joins TRBV13 to TRBJ1-1; the D gene is not confidently resolved. Sequencing was done on a sample of memory (CD45RA-) CD4+ T cells from blood. According to the study, the label for this sample's cell subset or site signals: memory T cells sorted ex vivo from peripheral blood. The source of this sequence is a human donor in good health. The nucleotides are TGTGCCAGCAGCTTAGGCCCCCCTGCGGGCACTGAAGCTTTCTTT. Its protein is CASSLGPPAGTEAFF.